This T cell receptor beta chain was captured by sequencing in a study of blood T cell repertoires in COVID-19. The overall study: Collection of acute and convalescent COVID-19 samples took place in the United States, Italy and Spain.

The V end lost 2 bases, the J end lost 5 bases, and 12 bases lay between the germline ends. Per the germline V gene, CDR1 is SGHAT and CDR2 is FQNNGV. CDR3 length equals 14 residues. As processed by the authors: Nucleated cell number was recorded as an estimate derived from reference gene primer amplification. Sequencing used immunoSEQ multiplex PCR; TCRdb keeps in-frame clones, though not all of them. For V, J and clone size, that table is used; D and trimming come from the DNA. The sample includes around 370,000 clones, around nine tenths seen only once; the top ten take approximately 3.5%. This clonotype was sampled from a woman aged 18 to 35 who had recovered from COVID-19. Sequencing was performed on peripheral blood. The J gene is TRBJ1-2, the V gene TRBV11-2; D may be TRBD1 (5 bases). The CDR3 coding sequence is TGTGCCAGCAGCTTAAGTTCCGGGGGGTATGGCTACACCTTC. Its protein is CASSLSSGGYGYTF.